Sequencing of this T cell receptor beta chain was carried out in a study of cytomegalovirus exposure and HLA in healthy donors. Whole-study findings and limits: About 180 TCR beta chains were listed as cytomegalovirus-associated.

Profiled with immunoSEQ multiplex PCR; TCRdb holds only in-frame clones, not every one. The sample comprises more than 85,000 clones, approximately 90% of which are singletons, and approximately 1.5% rests with the top ten. Trimming left V 4 bases short and J 6 bases short, with 18 bases between. CDR1 SQVTM and CDR2 ANQGSEA come from the germline V gene. The CDR3 runs to 14 residues. With regard to this clone: Its antigen is as yet unknown.

The receptor's source is a woman aged 25 to 39 in good health and CMV-seropositive. Specimen: PBMCs. The chain has TRBV29-1 and TRBJ1-2, with a weak D call TRBD1 (6 bases). As DNA, the CDR3 is TGCAGCGTTGCTTTTCGGGGGGCGCGAGATGGCTACACCTTC. Encoded protein: CSVAFRGARDGYTF. The variable domain in full, completed from reference TRBV29-1 and TRBJ1-2, reads SAVISQKPSRDICQRGTSLTIQCQVDSQVTMMFWYRQQPGQSLTLIATANQGSEATYESGFVIDKFPISRPNLTFSTLTVSNMSPEDSSIYLCSVAFRGARDGYTFGSGTRLTVV.